The 13 T cell receptor beta chains listed next were all sequenced from one sample in a study of early T cells in non-severe SARS-CoV-2 infection. TCRdb processed the 5' RACE reads anew with MiXCR; each CDR3 protein has one entry. The table shows 80,000 to 100,000 distinct CDR3 sequences, with around 15% occurring only once. The material sequenced was whole blood. The receptor set was obtained from an adult who was a healthcare worker with PCR-confirmed SARS-CoV-2 infection or an uninfected control (not recorded which).

CDR3 region: CASSPGNEQFF. The CDR3 DNA sequence: TGTGCCAGCTCACCAGGGAATGAGCAGTTCTTC. The chain joins TRBV18 to TRBJ2-1; D unresolved. CDR3 length: 11 residues. Deletions cut 2 bases from V and 7 bases from J, with 3 bases between. Germline CDR1 is KGHSH and CDR2 is LQKENI.

This clonotype was seen a few times. J is TRBJ1-1 and V is TRBV10-3, with no clear D. CDR1 ENHRY and CDR2 SYGVKD come from the germline V gene. This CDR3 spans 13 amino acids. Trimming left V 3 bases short and J 1 base short, with 6 bases between. The CDR3 DNA sequence: TGTGCCATCAGTGAAAACCCGAACACTGAAGCTTTCTTT. Translated, it gives CAISENPNTEAFF.

This clonotype was seen many times. This chain uses TRBV28 with TRBJ2-7; tentatively, D is TRBD1 or TRBD2 (5 bases each). Per the germline V gene, CDR1 is MDHEN and CDR2 is SYDVKM. Trimming took off 7 bases at V and 1 base at J, with 17 bases between the two ends. The CDR3 has 15 amino acids. CDR3 amino acids: CASNTPGQASYEQYF. DNA of the CDR3: TGTGCCAGCAACACACCGGGGCAAGCGTCCTACGAGCAGTACTTC.

The CDR3 coding sequence is TGTGCCAGCAGCCCTGAGCCGGTTCTGGAAGCTTTCTTT. It is translated as CASSPEPVLEAFF. The chain is built from TRBV5-5 and TRBJ1-1; D not certain. This CDR3 comprises 13 residues. Germline loops: CDR1 SGHKS, CDR2 YYEKEE (reference sequence). The V end lost 4 bases, the J end lost 8 bases, and 15 bases lay between the germline ends.

V gene TRBV4-2 combines with J gene TRBJ2-1; D is perhaps TRBD2 (5 bases). This CDR3 region has 12 residues. Per the germline V gene, CDR1 is LGHNA and CDR2 is YNFKEQ. Trimming removed 0 bases from V and 15 bases from J, with 12 bases in between. The CDR3 region has the DNA TGTGCCAGCAGCCAAGATAAAACTAGTACGTTCTTC. Translation: CASSQDKTSTFF.

This clonotype showed up many times. J is TRBJ1-6 and V is TRBV25-1; 7 bases map to TRBD1. The CDR3 is 13 residues long. The ends lost 6 bases at V and 10 bases at J; junction bases unmatched: 6. The V gene's germline CDR1 is MGHDK and CDR2 SYGVNS. CDR3 sequence reads: CASSQTGISPLHF. CDR3 nucleotides: TGTGCCAGCAGCCAGACAGGGATCTCACCCCTCCACTTT.

This clonotype has a handful of counts. The chain uses TRBV30 and TRBJ1-1; D not certain. Per the germline V gene, CDR1 is GTSNPN and CDR2 is SVGIG (reference sequence). This CDR3 has 12 amino acids. V gave up 3 bases and J gave up 5 bases, with 10 bases separating them. In DNA form, the CDR3 reads TGTGCCTGGAGCACCCCACAGACTGAAGCTTTCTTT. This translates into CAWSTPQTEAFF.

Points on this clonotype: The junction and the germline gene differ at one end; a read error may be behind it. This chain uses TRBV20-1 with TRBJ2-7, with D possibly matching TRBD1 (6 bases). The length of the CDR3 is 13 residues. Looked up from germline, CDR1 is DFQATT and CDR2 is SNEGSKA (reference sequence). The CDR3 DNA is TGCAGTGTGTTTAACAGGGCCCCCTACAAGCAGTACTTC. It encodes CSVFNRAPYKQYF.

This sequence joins TRBV6-2 or TRBV6-3 and TRBJ1-5, with D perhaps matching TRBD1 (6 bases). The CDR3 spans 16 residues. Germline-derived CDR1 and CDR2 are MNHEY and SVGEGT. Trimming shortened V by 7 bases and J by 1 base, and 17 bases separated the two germline ends. CDR3 sequence (DNA): TGTGCCAGCACTCACCCACCAGGGACAAGCAATCAGCCCCAGCATTTT. This gives the protein CASTHPPGTSNQPQHF.

The CDR3 spells CASSREGTATEAFF. CDR3 coding DNA: TGTGCCAGCAGCAGGGAGGGGACTGCCACTGAAGCTTTCTTT. The chain employs TRBV5-5 and TRBJ1-1, with a tentative D call TRBD1 (5 bases). The CDR3 is 14 amino acids. CDR1 SGHKS and CDR2 YYEKEE come from the germline V gene (reference sequence). V was clipped by 4 bases and J by 4 bases, with 14 bases between them.

The table lists this clonotype with a few counts. This sequence joins TRBV28 and TRBJ1-5, with a tentative D call TRBD1 (5 bases). The CDR3 covers 15 residues. The V gene lost 8 bases and the J gene lost 11 bases, with 25 bases spanning the gap. Germline CDR1 MDHEN, CDR2 SYDVKM. In DNA, the CDR3 is TGTGCCAGCGAAGGGCAGGGTCGTGGCTTATCGGCCCAGCATTTT. This gives the protein CASEGQGRGLSAQHF.

The gene calls are TRBV9 and TRBJ1-3, with 7 bases fitting TRBD1. The germline gives CDR1 SGDLS, CDR2 YYNGEE. The ends lost 0 bases at V and 0 bases at J; junction bases unmatched: 3. CDR3 length: 16 amino acids. The CDR3 DNA reads as TGTGCCAGCAGCGTAGAAGACAGGGTCTCTGGAAACACCATATATTTT. Its translation is CASSVEDRVSGNTIYF.

The rearrangement uses TRBV27 and TRBJ2-5; 8 bases line up with TRBD2. The germline CDR1 and CDR2 sequences are MNHEY and SMNVEV (reference sequence). The CDR3 length is 17 residues. With V trimmed by 2 bases and J by 6 bases, 14 bases remained unmatched. CDR3 DNA: TGTGCCAGCAGTTTAAGGGGGGCGAGCGGGGGACGCAAGACCCAGTACTTC. It encodes CASSLRGASGGRKTQYF.